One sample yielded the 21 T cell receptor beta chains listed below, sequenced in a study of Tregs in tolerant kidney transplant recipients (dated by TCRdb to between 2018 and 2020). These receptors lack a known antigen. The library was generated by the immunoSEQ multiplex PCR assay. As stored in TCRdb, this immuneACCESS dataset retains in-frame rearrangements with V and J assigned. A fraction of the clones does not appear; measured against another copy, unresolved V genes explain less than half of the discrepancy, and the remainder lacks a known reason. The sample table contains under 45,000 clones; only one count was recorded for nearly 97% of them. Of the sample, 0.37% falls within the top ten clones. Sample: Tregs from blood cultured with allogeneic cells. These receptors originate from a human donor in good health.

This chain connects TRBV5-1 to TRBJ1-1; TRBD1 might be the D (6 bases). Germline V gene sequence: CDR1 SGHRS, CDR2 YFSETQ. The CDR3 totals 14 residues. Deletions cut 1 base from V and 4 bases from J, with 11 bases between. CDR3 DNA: TGCGCCAGCAGCTTGCAGGGGAGTACCACTGAAGCTTTCTTT. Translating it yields CASSLQGSTTEAFF.

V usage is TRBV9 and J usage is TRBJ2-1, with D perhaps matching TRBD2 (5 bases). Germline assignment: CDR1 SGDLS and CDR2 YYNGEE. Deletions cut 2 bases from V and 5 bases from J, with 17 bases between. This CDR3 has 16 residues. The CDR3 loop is CASSVLDLRVHNEQFF. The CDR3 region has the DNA TGTGCCAGCAGCGTTCTTGATTTGCGGGTCCACAATGAGCAGTTCTTC.

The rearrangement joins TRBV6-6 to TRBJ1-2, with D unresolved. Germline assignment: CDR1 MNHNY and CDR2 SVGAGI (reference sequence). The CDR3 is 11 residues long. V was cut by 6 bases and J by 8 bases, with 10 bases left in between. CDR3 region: CASRSRSGYTF. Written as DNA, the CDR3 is TGTGCCAGCAGGTCACGGTCGGGCTACACCTTC.

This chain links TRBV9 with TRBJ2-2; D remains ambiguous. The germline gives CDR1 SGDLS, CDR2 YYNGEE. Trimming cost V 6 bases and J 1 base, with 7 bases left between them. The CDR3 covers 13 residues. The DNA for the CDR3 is TGTGCCAGCAAGGAACAGAACACCGGGGAGCTGTTTTTT. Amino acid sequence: CASKEQNTGELFF.

The CDR3 DNA reads TGTGCCAGCAGCTTATCAAGGCTAGAAGAGACCCAGTACTTC. Protein sequence: CASSLSRLEETQYF. The chain recombines TRBV7-9 with TRBJ2-5, with D unclear. Germline V gives CDR1 SEHNR, CDR2 FQNEAQ (reference sequence). This CDR3 region has 14 residues. Trimming stripped 2 bases from V and 3 bases from J, with 10 bases between. The full variable domain, its missing parts supplied by reference TRBV7-9 and TRBJ2-5, is DTGVSQNPRHKITKRGQNVTFRCDPISEHNRLYWYRQTLGQGPEFLTYFQNEAQLEKSRLLSDRFSAERPKGSFSTLEIQRTEQGDSAMYLCASSLSRLEETQYFGPGTRLLVL.

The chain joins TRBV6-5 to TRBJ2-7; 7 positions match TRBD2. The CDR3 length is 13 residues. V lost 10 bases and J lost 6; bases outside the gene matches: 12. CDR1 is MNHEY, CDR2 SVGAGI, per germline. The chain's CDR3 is CATRVPGGGEQYF. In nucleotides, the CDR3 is TGTGCCACCCGCGTTCCGGGAGGCGGCGAGCAGTACTTC.

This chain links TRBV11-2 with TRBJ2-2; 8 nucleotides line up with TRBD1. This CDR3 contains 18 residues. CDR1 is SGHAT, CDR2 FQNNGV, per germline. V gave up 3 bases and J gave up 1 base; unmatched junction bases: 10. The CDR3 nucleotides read TGTGCCAGCAGCTTCCTCCAGGGGGCGAGCGGGAACACCGGGGAGCTGTTTTTT. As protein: CASSFLQGASGNTGELFF. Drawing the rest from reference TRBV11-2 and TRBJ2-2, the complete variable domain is EAGVAQSPRYKIIEKRQSVAFWCNPISGHATLYWYQQILGQGPKLLIQFQNNGVVDDSQLPKDRFSAERLKGVDSTLKIQPAKLEDSAVYLCASSFLQGASGNTGELFFGEGSRLTVL.

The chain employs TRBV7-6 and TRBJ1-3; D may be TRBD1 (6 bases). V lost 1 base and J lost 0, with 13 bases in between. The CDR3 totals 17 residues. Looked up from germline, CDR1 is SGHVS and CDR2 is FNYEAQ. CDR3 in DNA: TGTGCCAGCAGCTTAGTTTGGGGGCCCGGCTCTGGAAACACCATATATTTT. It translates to CASSLVWGPGSGNTIYF.

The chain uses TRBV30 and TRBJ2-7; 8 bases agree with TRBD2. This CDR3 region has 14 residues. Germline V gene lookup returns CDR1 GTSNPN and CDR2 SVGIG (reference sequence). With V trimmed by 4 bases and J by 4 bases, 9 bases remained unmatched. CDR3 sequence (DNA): TGTGCCTGGATGGCCGCGGGGGGATCGTACGAGCAGTACTTC. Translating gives CAWMAAGGSYEQYF.

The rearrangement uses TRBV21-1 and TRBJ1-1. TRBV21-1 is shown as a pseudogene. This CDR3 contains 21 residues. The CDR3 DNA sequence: TGTGCCAGCAGCAAAAGGACTGTCTGGGAGCTCTGCCCTAGTATGAACACTGAAGCTTTCTTT. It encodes CASSKRTVWELCPSMNTEAFF.

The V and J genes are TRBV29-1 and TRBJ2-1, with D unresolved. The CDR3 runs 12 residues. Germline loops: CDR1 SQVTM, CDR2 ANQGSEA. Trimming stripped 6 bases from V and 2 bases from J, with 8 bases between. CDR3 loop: CSVVIAYNEQFF. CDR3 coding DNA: TGCAGCGTCGTAATAGCCTACAATGAGCAGTTCTTC.

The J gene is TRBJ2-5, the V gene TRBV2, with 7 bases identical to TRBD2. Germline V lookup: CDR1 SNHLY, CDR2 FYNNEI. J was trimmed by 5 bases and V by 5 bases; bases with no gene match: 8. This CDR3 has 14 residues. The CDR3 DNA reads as TGTGCCAGCAGTCAAGGGCGGGGAGGGGAGACCCAGTACTTC. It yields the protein CASSQGRGGETQYF.

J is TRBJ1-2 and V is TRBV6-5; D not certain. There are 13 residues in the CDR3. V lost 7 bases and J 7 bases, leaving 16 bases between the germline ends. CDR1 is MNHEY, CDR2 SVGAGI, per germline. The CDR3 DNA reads TGTGCCAGCATGGGTTGGGCCTCCGGTGGCTACACCTTC. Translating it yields CASMGWASGGYTF.

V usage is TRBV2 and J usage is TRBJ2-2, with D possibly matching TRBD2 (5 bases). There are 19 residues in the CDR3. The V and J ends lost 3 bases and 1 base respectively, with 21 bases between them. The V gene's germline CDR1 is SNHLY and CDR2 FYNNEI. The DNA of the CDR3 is TGTGCCAGCAGTGAGCTCCCCCCCCGGGCGGGCCGGAACACCGGGGAGCTGTTTTTT. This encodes CASSELPPRAGRNTGELFF. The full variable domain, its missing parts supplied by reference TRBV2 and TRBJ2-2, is EPEVTQTPSHQVTQMGQEVILRCVPISNHLYFYWYRQILGQKVEFLVSFYNNEISEKSEIFDDQFSVERPDGSNFTLKIRSTKLEDSAMYFCASSELPPRAGRNTGELFFGEGSRLTVL.

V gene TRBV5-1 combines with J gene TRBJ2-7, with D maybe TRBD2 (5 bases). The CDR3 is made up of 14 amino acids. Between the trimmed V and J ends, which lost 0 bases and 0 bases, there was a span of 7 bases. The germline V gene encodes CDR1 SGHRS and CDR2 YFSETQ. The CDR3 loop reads CASSLGGSSYEQYF. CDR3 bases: TGCGCCAGCAGCTTGGGTGGGAGCTCCTACGAGCAGTACTTC.

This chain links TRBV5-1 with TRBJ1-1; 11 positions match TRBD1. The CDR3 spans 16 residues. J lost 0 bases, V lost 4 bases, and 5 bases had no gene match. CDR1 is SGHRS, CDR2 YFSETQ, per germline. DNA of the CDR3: TGCGCCAGCAGCCGGGGACAGGGGGACATGAACACTGAAGCTTTCTTT. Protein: CASSRGQGDMNTEAFF.

The CDR3 DNA sequence: TGCGCCAGCAGCCTCACAGGGCACTCCTATAATTCACCCCTCCACTTT. It translates to CASSLTGHSYNSPLHF. This chain connects TRBV4-1 to TRBJ1-6; D may be TRBD1 (6 bases). CDR1 MGHRA and CDR2 YSYEKL come from the germline V gene. The ends were cut back, 4 bases at V and 0 bases at J, with 10 bases in the middle. The CDR3 runs 16 residues.

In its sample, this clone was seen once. CDR3 protein: CASSLVVNPTNEKLFF. In nucleotides, the CDR3 is TGTGCCAGCAGCTTGGTGGTCAACCCAACTAATGAAAAACTGTTTTTT. The chain has TRBV5-5 and TRBJ1-4; D not resolved. CDR3 size: 16 residues. Trimming left V 0 bases short and J 0 bases short, with 9 bases between. CDR1 SGHKS and CDR2 YYEKEE come from the germline V gene (reference sequence).

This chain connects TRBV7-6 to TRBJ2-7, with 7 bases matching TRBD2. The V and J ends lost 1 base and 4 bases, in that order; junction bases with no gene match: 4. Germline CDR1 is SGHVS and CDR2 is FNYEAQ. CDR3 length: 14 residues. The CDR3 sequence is CASSLVLGGYEQYF. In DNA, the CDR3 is TGTGCCAGCAGCTTAGTGCTGGGGGGGTACGAGCAGTACTTC. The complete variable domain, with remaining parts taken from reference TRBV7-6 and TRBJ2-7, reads GAGVSQSPRYKVTKRGQDVALRCDPISGHVSLYWYRQALGQGPEFLTYFNYEAQQDKSGLPNDRFSAERPEGSISTLTIQRTEQRDSAMYRCASSLVLGGYEQYFGPGTRLTVT.

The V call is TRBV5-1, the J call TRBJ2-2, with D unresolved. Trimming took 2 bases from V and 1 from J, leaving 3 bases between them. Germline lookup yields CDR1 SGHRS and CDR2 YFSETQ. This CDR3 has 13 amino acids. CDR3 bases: TGCGCCAGCAGCTTAAGGAACACCGGGGAGCTGTTTTTT. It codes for CASSLRNTGELFF.

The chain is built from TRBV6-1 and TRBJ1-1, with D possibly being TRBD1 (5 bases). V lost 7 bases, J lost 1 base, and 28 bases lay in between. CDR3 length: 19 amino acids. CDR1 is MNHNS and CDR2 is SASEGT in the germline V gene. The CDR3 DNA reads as TGTGCCAGCACTGACCCCCAACGCGGGGCCCCCTGGGGGAACACTGAAGCTTTCTTT. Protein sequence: CASTDPQRGAPWGNTEAFF.